Below, one T cell receptor beta chain is given with its context. The entry originates in a study of blood T cell repertoires in COVID-19. Study summary: T cells, B-cell-depleted T cells, or PBMCs provided the cDNA or gDNA that served as material.

The V end was cut by 0 bases, the J end by 8 bases, with 19 bases between. This CDR3 comprises 15 residues. Germline CDR1 is SQVTM and CDR2 is ANQGSEA. Sequencing used immunoSEQ multiplex PCR; TCRdb keeps in-frame clones, though not all of them. Of about 35,000 clones detected, about 83% appear once; the ten largest clones hold approximately 3.7%. The TCR comes from a man aged 45 to 65 with acute or convalescent COVID-19. V and J are TRBV29-1 and TRBJ1-2, with D possibly TRBD1 on 5 matching bases. Sequenced input: peripheral blood. In nucleotides, the CDR3 is TGCAGCGTTGAAGATCCGTCTCTCGGGGGAAGAGGCTACACCTTC. Translating it yields CSVEDPSLGGRGYTF.